The text below deals with one T cell receptor beta chain. No antigen is known for it. Libraries were prepared by immunoSEQ multiplex PCR; TCRdb keeps only in-frame clonotypes and omits some of them. In the table there are about 480,000 clones, around nine tenths of which are singletons. CDR3 length: 15 amino acids. V was pared by 5 bases and J by 2 bases, with 8 bases of the junction left unmatched. CDR1 is SGHAT, CDR2 FQNNGV, per germline. This specimen comes from a study of Ad26.COV2.S vaccination and SARS-CoV-2 variants. Indicated treatment: 19 received Ad26.COV2.S at low or high dose, single or two shots; five or six received placebo; per-sample allocation not given. Sample collection was performed on day 63 after the first vaccine or placebo injection. What was given as vaccine was an Ad26 vector encoding Wuhan-strain SARS-CoV-2 spike. Study-wide results and limits: With respect to non-spike TCR breadth, vaccine and placebo recipients were similar.

This receptor was identified in a person aged 18-60 years who received the Ad26.COV2.S COVID-19 vaccine or a placebo. The V and J genes are TRBV11-2 and TRBJ2-7; TRBD1 matches at 8 bases. Sequenced here: peripheral blood, sampled in a trial of Ad26.COV2.S vaccine versus placebo. CDR3 bases: TGTGCCAGCAGCCCAGCCGGGACAGGAACCTACGAGCAGTACTTC. Protein product: CASSPAGTGTYEQYF.